These 18 T cell receptor beta chains were all obtained from the same sample, sequenced in a study of beta chain features in type 1 diabetes. Study observations and caveats: Shorter TCRB CDR3s, moderately but significantly so, marked every one of the four CD4+ subsets in Type 1 diabetes patients.

Their recognized antigens are unknown. Sequencing targeted expressed TCRB transcripts, as all isolated RNA had been reverse transcribed. Clones were read by immunoSEQ multiplex PCR, and TCRdb kept only the in-frame ones, dropping some. The sample lists 250,000 or so clones; about a fifth were seen once. Sequenced material: naive CD4+ T cells from blood. These receptors were taken from a woman between 40 and 55 years old with type 1 diabetes.

This clone was counted between two and nine times. This rearrangement joins TRBV5-4 to TRBJ2-1; possibly TRBD2 for D (6 bases). The germline V and J ends were trimmed by 5 bases and 3 bases, with 18 bases remaining between them. CDR1 is SGHNT and CDR2 is YYREEE in the germline V gene (reference sequence). The CDR3 is 16 residues long. CDR3 sequence reads: CASSRMRIGGYNEQFF. DNA for the CDR3: TGTGCCAGCAGTCGCATGAGGATCGGGGGCTACAATGAGCAGTTCTTC.

The chain is built from TRBV5-1 and TRBJ1-4; weak D call: TRBD1 (5 bases). Germline V lookup: CDR1 SGHRS, CDR2 YFSETQ. The CDR3 is made up of 13 amino acids. Trimming cost V 9 bases and J 5 bases, with 14 bases left between them. The CDR3 DNA sequence: TGCGCCACCTCTCTGCAGGGAAATGAAAAACTGTTTTTT. Translated, it gives CATSLQGNEKLFF.

The CDR3 here is CAWSGQGYEKLFF. Here the CDR3 DNA reads TGTGCCTGGAGTGGACAGGGGTATGAAAAACTGTTTTTT. This rearrangement joins TRBV30 to TRBJ1-4, with TRBD1 matching over 8 bases. V lost 1 base and J lost 6; bases outside the gene matches: 1. Germline CDR1 reads GTSNPN; CDR2 reads SVGIG (reference sequence). This CDR3 region has 13 residues.

This clone occurred a few times. Here the CDR3 DNA reads TGTGCCAGCAGCTTATTTAGGACGGGGGAGCAGTACTTC. Amino acid sequence: CASSLFRTGEQYF. The rearrangement uses TRBV7-2 and TRBJ2-7, with D perhaps matching TRBD2 (5 bases). The length of the CDR3 is 13 residues. The V gene's germline CDR1 is SGHTA and CDR2 FQGNSA. Between the trimmed V and J ends, which lost 2 bases and 7 bases, there was a span of 12 bases.

The gene calls are TRBV4-1 and TRBJ2-1, with 8 nucleotides matching TRBD2. Losses at the gene ends were 4 bases for V and 4 bases for J; bases not matched to a gene: 6. Germline values: CDR1 MGHRA, CDR2 YSYEKL. This CDR3 has 15 amino acids. CDR3 bases: TGCGCCAGCAGCCTTCCGGGACTAGAGTACAATGAGCAGTTCTTC. Encoded protein: CASSLPGLEYNEQFF.

This clone was detected a few times. V usage is TRBV7-3 and J usage is TRBJ2-2; D remains ambiguous. Germline CDR1 and CDR2: SGHTA and FQGTGA. Trimming stripped 4 bases from V and 3 bases from J, with 3 bases between. The CDR3 covers 12 residues. Here the CDR3 reads CASSSYTGELFF. Written as DNA, the CDR3 is TGTGCCAGCAGCTCCTACACCGGGGAGCTGTTTTTT.

V gene TRBV9 combines with J gene TRBJ2-1, with 7 nucleotides matching TRBD2. Per the germline V gene, CDR1 is SGDLS and CDR2 is YYNGEE. The CDR3 consists of 15 residues. V was clipped by 4 bases and J by 3 bases; unmatched bases: 7. CDR3 sequence: CASSSWERGYNEQFF. The CDR3 DNA sequence: TGTGCCAGCAGCTCCTGGGAGCGGGGCTACAATGAGCAGTTCTTC.

The chain couples TRBV2 to TRBJ2-3, with 11 bases lining up with TRBD2. The V gene's germline CDR1 is SNHLY and CDR2 FYNNEI. V lost 6 bases and J lost 8; bases outside the gene matches: 10. This CDR3 is built from 15 residues. The CDR3, as DNA: TGTGCCAGCAGCCCTATACTAGCGGGAGAGGGTACGCAGTATTTT. Encoded protein: CASSPILAGEGTQYF.

The rearrangement joins TRBV28 to TRBJ2-3; the D gene is possibly TRBD1 (6 bases). The V and J ends lost 7 bases and 6 bases respectively, with 20 bases between them. Germline V lookup: CDR1 MDHEN, CDR2 SYDVKM. The CDR3 has 15 amino acids. CDR3 loop: CASTSGHSLTDTQYF. For the CDR3, the DNA is TGTGCCAGCACCTCGGGACATTCTTTAACGGATACGCAGTATTTT.

The genes are TRBV29-1 and TRBJ2-1; 9 bases agree with TRBD1. The V segment lost 6 bases and the J segment 2 bases; nucleotides outside the gene matches: 2. This CDR3 contains 13 residues. Germline V gene data show CDR1 as SQVTM and CDR2 as ANQGSEA. In nucleotides, the CDR3 is TGCAGCGTGGGACAGGGCACCTACAATGAGCAGTTCTTC. Residues: CSVGQGTYNEQFF.

V and J are TRBV10-3 and TRBJ1-2; D perhaps matches TRBD1 (5 bases). V was trimmed by 5 bases and J by 0 bases, leaving 10 bases between them. The germline V gene encodes CDR1 ENHRY and CDR2 SYGVKD. CDR3 length equals 14 residues. For the CDR3, the DNA is TGTGCCATCAGTCAGACGACAGCTAACTATGGCTACACCTTC. Its protein product is CAISQTTANYGYTF.

This clone has just a few counts. The V and J genes are TRBV29-1 and TRBJ1-1, with unresolved D. Germline-derived CDR1 and CDR2 are SQVTM and ANQGSEA. V lost 7 bases, J lost 5 bases, and 17 bases lay in between. The CDR3 is 13 residues long. For the CDR3, the DNA is TGCAGCGCCCTCGAAACGCCGGGGACTGAAGCTTTCTTT. This encodes CSALETPGTEAFF.

This clone came up a few times. This chain uses TRBV27 with TRBJ1-2; D is undetermined. V lost 5 bases and J lost 5, with 12 bases in between. Germline V gives CDR1 MNHEY, CDR2 SMNVEV (reference sequence). The CDR3 is 13 residues long. For the CDR3, the DNA is TGTGCCAGCAGTCTCGACCCTAGATATGGCTACACCTTC. It specifies CASSLDPRYGYTF.

Only a few counts were recorded for this clone. The chain recombines TRBV11-3 with TRBJ2-5; perhaps TRBD2 as D (5 bases). Germline V gene sequence: CDR1 SGHNT, CDR2 YENEEA. Trimming left V 6 bases short and J 4 bases short, with 12 bases between. The CDR3 loop spans 13 amino acids. The CDR3 loop is CASSRGRGETQYF. In DNA form, the CDR3 reads TGTGCCAGCAGTCGCGGACGGGGAGAGACCCAGTACTTC.

This clone was observed a few times. V is TRBV15 and J is TRBJ2-3, with 16 bases identical to TRBD2. Germline CDR1 reads LNHNV; CDR2 reads YYDKDF (reference sequence). CDR3 size: 18 residues. The J segment lost 5 bases and the V segment lost 4 bases, leaving 9 bases of the junction unmatched. CDR3 sequence: CATSTRGLAGGPGDTQYF. DNA of the CDR3: TGTGCCACCAGCACCAGGGGACTAGCGGGAGGGCCTGGAGATACGCAGTATTTT. The whole variable domain, filled in from reference TRBV15 and TRBJ2-3, reads DAMVIQNPRYQVTQFGKPVTLSCSQTLNHNVMYWYQQKSSQAPKLLFHYYDKDFNNEADTPDNFQSRRPNTSFCFLDIRSPGLGDTAMYLCATSTRGLAGGPGDTQYFGPGTRLTVL.

This clone has a handful of counts. The rearrangement links TRBV5-1 to TRBJ1-2, with a weak D call TRBD1 (5 bases). Looked up from germline, CDR1 is SGHRS and CDR2 is YFSETQ. The CDR3 sequence is 16 residues long. The V gene lost 2 bases and the J gene lost 0 bases, with 14 bases spanning the gap. CDR3: CASSFPQEGANYGYTF. The CDR3 nucleotides read TGCGCCAGCAGCTTCCCCCAGGAAGGGGCTAACTATGGCTACACCTTC. Variable domain in full (rest from reference TRBV5-1 and TRBJ1-2): KAGVTQTPRYLIKTRGQQVTLSCSPISGHRSVSWYQQTPGQGLQFLFEYFSETQRNKGNFPGRFSGRQFSNSRSEMNVSTLELGDSALYLCASSFPQEGANYGYTFGSGTRLTVV.

The rearrangement joins TRBV29-1 to TRBJ1-1; the D gene is possibly TRBD1 (5 bases). V gave up 6 bases and J gave up 0 bases, with 14 bases separating them. CDR3 size: 14 residues. The germline V gene has CDR1 SQVTM and CDR2 ANQGSEA. The CDR3 is CSVQTATMNTEAFF. CDR3 nucleotide sequence: TGCAGCGTACAGACAGCTACTATGAACACTGAAGCTTTCTTT.

The chain is built from TRBV27 and TRBJ1-2; possibly TRBD1 for D (5 bases). V lost 2 bases and J lost 4, with 11 bases in between. The CDR3 spans 14 residues. Germline CDR1 reads MNHEY; CDR2 reads SMNVEV (reference sequence). The CDR3 DNA is TGTGCCAGCAGTTTACAGGGTAGGGGCTATGGCTACACCTTC. It encodes CASSLQGRGYGYTF.